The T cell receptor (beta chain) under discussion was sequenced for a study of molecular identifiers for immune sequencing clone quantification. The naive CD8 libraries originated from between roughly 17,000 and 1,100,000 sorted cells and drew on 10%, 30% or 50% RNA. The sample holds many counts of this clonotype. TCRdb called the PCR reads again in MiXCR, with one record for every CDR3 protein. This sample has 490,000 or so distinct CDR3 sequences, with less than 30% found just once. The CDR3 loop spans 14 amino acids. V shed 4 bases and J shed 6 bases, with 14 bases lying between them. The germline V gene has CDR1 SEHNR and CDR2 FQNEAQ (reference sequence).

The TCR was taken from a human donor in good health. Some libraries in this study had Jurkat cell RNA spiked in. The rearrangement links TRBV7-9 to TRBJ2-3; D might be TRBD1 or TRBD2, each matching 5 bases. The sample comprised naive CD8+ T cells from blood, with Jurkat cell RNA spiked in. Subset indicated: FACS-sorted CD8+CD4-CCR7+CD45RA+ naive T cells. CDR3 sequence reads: CASSSDPRGDTQYF. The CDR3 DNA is TGTGCCAGCAGCTCAGACCCGAGGGGTGATACGCAGTATTTT.